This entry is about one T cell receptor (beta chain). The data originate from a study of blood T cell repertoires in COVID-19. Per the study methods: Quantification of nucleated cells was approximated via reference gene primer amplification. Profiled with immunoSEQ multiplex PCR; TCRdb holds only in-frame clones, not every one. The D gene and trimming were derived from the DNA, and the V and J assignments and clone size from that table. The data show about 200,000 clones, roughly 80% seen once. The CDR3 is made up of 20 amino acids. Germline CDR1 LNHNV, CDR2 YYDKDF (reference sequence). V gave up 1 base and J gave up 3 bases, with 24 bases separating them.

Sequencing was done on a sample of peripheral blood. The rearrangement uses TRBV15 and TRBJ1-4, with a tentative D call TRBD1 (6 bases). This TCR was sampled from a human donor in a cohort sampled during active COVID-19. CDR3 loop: CATSRGFRGPNQIANEKLFF. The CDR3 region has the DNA TGTGCCACCAGCAGAGGATTCAGGGGTCCGAATCAAATAGCTAATGAAAAACTGTTTTTT. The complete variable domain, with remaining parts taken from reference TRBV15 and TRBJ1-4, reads DAMVIQNPRYQVTQFGKPVTLSCSQTLNHNVMYWYQQKSSQAPKLLFHYYDKDFNNEADTPDNFQSRRPNTSFCFLDIRSPGLGDTAMYLCATSRGFRGPNQIANEKLFFGSGTQLSVL.